A single sample gave rise to the 5 T cell receptor beta chains below, sequenced in a study of radiation and T cells in renal cell carcinoma. The table came from immunoSEQ multiplex PCR; TCRdb's copy has only in-frame clones and leaves some out. Counted here are tens of thousands of clones, roughly four fifths occurring once; the ten biggest clones make up over 6%. Time point of the sample: blood 2 weeks post-SBRT. Described treatment: 15 Gy SBRT to primary tumor, nephrectomy 4 weeks later. Sequences were derived from blood, sampled from a patient whose treatment included radiotherapy and nephrectomy. These receptors all stem from a man aged 60 to 69 with renal cell carcinoma.

The chain combines TRBV2 with TRBJ2-7; 14 nucleotides agree with TRBD2. V was pared by 6 bases and J by 3 bases, with 4 bases of the junction left unmatched. Germline CDR1 is SNHLY and CDR2 is FYNNEI. CDR3 size: 15 residues. Here the CDR3 reads CASSEGLAGVYEQYV. As DNA, the CDR3 is TGTGCCAGCAGCGAGGGACTAGCGGGAGTCTACGAGCAGTACGTC.

The CDR3, as DNA: TGTGCCAGCAGCCAAGATGCGGGGACAGGGCTTAATGAAAAACTGTTTTTT. Its translation is CASSQDAGTGLNEKLFF. The rearrangement joins TRBV14 to TRBJ1-4; 9 bases map to TRBD1. CDR3 length: 17 residues. V was pared by 0 bases and J by 4 bases, with 6 bases of the junction left unmatched. The germline V gene has CDR1 SGHDN and CDR2 FVKESK.

The genes are TRBV6-1 and TRBJ2-1; D not certain. Looked up from germline, CDR1 is MNHNS and CDR2 is SASEGT. Trimming stripped 7 bases from V and 7 bases from J, with 14 bases between. The CDR3 has 13 amino acids. The chain's CDR3 is CASKIEIGNEQFF. The CDR3 DNA follows: TGTGCCAGCAAGATCGAGATAGGGAATGAGCAGTTCTTC.

The chain links TRBV7-2 to TRBJ2-5; D remains unclear. The CDR3 length is 13 residues. With 4 bases removed from V and 4 bases from J, the gap between germline ends came to 10 bases. Germline CDR1 is SGHTA and CDR2 is FQGNSA. The CDR3 DNA is TGTGCCAGCAGCTCAATCGGCGGAGAGACCCAGTACTTC. Its protein is CASSSIGGETQYF.

The rearrangement links TRBV5-1 to TRBJ1-1, with a tentative D call TRBD1 (6 bases). Trimming removed 4 bases at V and 1 base at J, with 29 bases between. This CDR3 spans 20 amino acids. CDR1 SGHRS and CDR2 YFSETQ come from the germline V gene. This chain's CDR3 is CASSVGDGRGRNGPNTEAFF. The CDR3 DNA reads as TGCGCCAGCAGCGTCGGGGATGGCAGGGGACGAAACGGGCCGAACACTGAAGCTTTCTTT.